The next 25 T cell receptor beta chains were all read from a single sample in a study of control samples from healthy donors and cancer patients. Generated by immunoSEQ multiplex PCR, the TCRdb table keeps only in-frame clones and is missing some. The sample yields about 130,000 clones, about 93% seen once. The specimen was blood. The receptors were sampled from a man between 18 and 35 years old in good health.

This chain uses TRBV6-5 with TRBJ2-1, with 8 positions matching TRBD2. This CDR3 is 14 amino acids long. V shed 4 bases, J shed 9 bases, and the junction held 8 bases outside the gene matches. CDR1 MNHEY and CDR2 SVGAGI come from the germline V gene. The CDR3 spells CASSSRGGGGEQFF. DNA of the CDR3: TGTGCCAGCAGTTCCCGGGGGGGAGGTGGTGAGCAGTTCTTC.

The chain links TRBV6-5 to TRBJ2-3; 8 bases are shared with TRBD2. Germline V gives CDR1 MNHEY, CDR2 SVGAGI. V lost 6 bases, J lost 5 bases, and 4 bases stayed unmatched. This CDR3 region has 13 residues. The chain's CDR3 is CASRLAGGDTQYF. CDR3 DNA: TGTGCCAGCAGGCTAGCGGGTGGAGATACGCAGTATTTT.

The rearrangement joins TRBV5-6 to TRBJ2-2; 10 bases align to TRBD2. J gave up 3 bases and V 4 bases, and 6 bases lay outside the gene matches. Germline lookup yields CDR1 SGHDT and CDR2 YYEEEE. This CDR3 is 16 amino acids long. The CDR3, as DNA: TGTGCCAGCAGCCAACCGGGACTAGCGCACACCGGGGAGCTGTTTTTT. This translates into CASSQPGLAHTGELFF.

The V and J genes are TRBV4-1 and TRBJ1-6; the match to TRBD1 covers 9 bases. Losses at the gene ends were 3 bases for V and 10 bases for J; bases not matched to a gene: 7. The CDR3 has 15 residues. Looked up from germline, CDR1 is MGHRA and CDR2 is YSYEKL. The CDR3 DNA follows: TGCGCCAGCAGCCAGGACAGGGGAAGGCTCTCACCCCTCCACTTT. Encoded protein: CASSQDRGRLSPLHF.

The genes are TRBV28 and TRBJ2-3; D is possibly TRBD2 (6 bases). The CDR3 sequence is 15 residues long. Looked up from germline, CDR1 is MDHEN and CDR2 is SYDVKM. Trimming cost V 5 bases and J 3 bases, with 15 bases left between them. CDR3 residues: CASSAPQAGTDTQYF. In DNA form, the CDR3 reads TGTGCCAGCAGTGCCCCACAGGCGGGAACAGATACGCAGTATTTT.

The CDR3 region has the DNA TGTGCCAGCAGCTTGGACGGTATAGGCGGGAGGCACGAGCAGTACGTC. Protein product: CASSLDGIGGRHEQYV. The chain combines TRBV5-4 with TRBJ2-7; 8 bases fit TRBD2. The CDR3 contains 16 residues. V lost 0 bases, J lost 5 bases, and 10 bases stayed unmatched. Germline CDR1 is SGHNT and CDR2 is YYREEE (reference sequence).

The chain recombines TRBV9 with TRBJ1-1; possibly TRBD1 for D (5 bases). This CDR3 has 13 amino acids. The V gene's germline CDR1 is SGDLS and CDR2 YYNGEE. Trimming took 4 bases from V and 4 from J, leaving 11 bases between them. CDR3 amino acids: CASSPGQPTEAFF. The CDR3 DNA reads TGTGCCAGCAGCCCAGGGCAGCCCACTGAAGCTTTCTTT.

The chain links TRBV28 to TRBJ1-6, with unresolved D. The CDR3 contains 16 residues. V lost 1 base, J lost 5 bases, and 12 bases lay in between. Per the germline V gene, CDR1 is MDHEN and CDR2 is SYDVKM. The CDR3 bases are TGTGCCAGCAGTTTATCGCCCTGGACGAATAATTCACCCCTCCACTTT. It specifies CASSLSPWTNNSPLHF. Based on the CDR3 plus reference TRBV28 and TRBJ1-6, the full variable domain is DVKVTQSSRYLVKRTGEKVFLECVQDMDHENMFWYRQDPGLGLRLIYFSYDVKMKEKGDIPEGYSVSREKKERFSLILESASTNQTSMYLCASSLSPWTNNSPLHFGNGTRLTVT.

The CDR3 region is CAISESGVTDTQYF. CDR3 bases: TGTGCCATCAGTGAAAGCGGGGTCACAGATACGCAGTATTTT. The chain combines TRBV10-3 with TRBJ2-3; 7 bases are a match to TRBD2. Per the germline V gene, CDR1 is ENHRY and CDR2 is SYGVKD. The junction had 2 bases not matched to a gene; V was cut back by 3 bases and J by 2 bases. The CDR3 is made up of 14 amino acids.

The rearrangement joins TRBV9 to TRBJ2-3, with D possibly TRBD2 on 6 matching bases. The CDR3 is made up of 13 amino acids. Germline assignment: CDR1 SGDLS and CDR2 YYNGEE. V was shortened by 4 bases and J by 4 bases, with 10 bases between the two germline ends. This chain's CDR3 is CASSSRLADTQYF. CDR3 nucleotide sequence: TGTGCCAGCAGCTCCAGACTAGCAGATACGCAGTATTTT.

This clone was seen a few times. The chain carries TRBV7-3 and TRBJ1-1; D possibly corresponds to TRBD1 (5 bases). The CDR3 length is 16 residues. Trimming took 5 bases from V and 1 from J, leaving 17 bases between them. Germline CDR1 reads SGHTA; CDR2 reads FQGTGA. The CDR3 region is CASSRQRDEPNTEAFF. CDR3 DNA: TGTGCCAGCAGCCGACAAAGGGACGAACCGAACACTGAAGCTTTCTTT.

The rearrangement uses TRBV14 and TRBJ1-3; no reliable D call. CDR1 is SGHDN, CDR2 FVKESK, per germline. V gave up 3 bases and J gave up 2 bases, with 8 bases separating them. This CDR3 has 14 amino acids. The CDR3 sequence: CASSQRAPGNTIYF. The CDR3 DNA reads TGTGCCAGCAGCCAGAGAGCCCCTGGAAACACCATATATTTT. Using reference TRBV14 and TRBJ1-3 for the parts outside the CDR3, the full variable domain is EAGVTQFPSHSVIEKGQTVTLRCDPISGHDNLYWYRRVMGKEIKFLLHFVKESKQDESGMPNNRFLAERTGGTYSTLKVQPAELEDSGVYFCASSQRAPGNTIYFGEGSWLTVV.

The chain uses TRBV6-2 or TRBV6-3 and TRBJ2-5, with D possibly matching TRBD2 (6 bases). The ends were cut back, 3 bases at V and 0 bases at J, with 20 bases in the middle. In germline, CDR1 is MNHEY, CDR2 SVGEGT. The length of the CDR3 is 18 residues. This CDR3 reads CASSYSSGSGLNQETQYF. The CDR3 nucleotides are TGTGCCAGCAGTTATTCCTCGGGAAGCGGGCTGAACCAAGAGACCCAGTACTTC.

This sequence joins TRBV5-6 and TRBJ1-5; 9 nucleotides line up with TRBD1. V lost 4 bases and J lost 1; bases outside the gene matches: 6. The CDR3 loop spans 16 amino acids. Per the germline V gene, CDR1 is SGHDT and CDR2 is YYEEEE. CDR3 residues: CASSPDRGTSNQPQHF. CDR3 in DNA: TGTGCCAGCAGCCCCGACAGGGGGACGAGCAATCAGCCCCAGCATTTT.

The CDR3 nucleotides are TGTGCCAGCAGTTACTCGGCCGGGGGTAGGGAGGGCGAGCAGTACGTC. Its translation is CASSYSAGGREGEQYV. The V gene is TRBV6-2 or TRBV6-3, the J gene TRBJ2-7; 7 bases are a match to TRBD2. From germline, CDR1 is MNHEY and CDR2 SVGEGT. V lost 0 bases and J lost 6; bases outside the gene matches: 11. The CDR3 runs to 16 residues.

The V call is TRBV6-5, the J call TRBJ1-2; TRBD1 matches 10 bases. Germline loops: CDR1 MNHEY, CDR2 SVGAGI. Germline trimming cut 6 bases from V and 8 bases from J; bases unmatched to any gene: 12. CDR3 length: 15 amino acids. The CDR3 bases are TGTGCCAGCAGACCCCCGGGACAGGGGCTGGCAGGCTACACCTTC. This encodes CASRPPGQGLAGYTF.

This chain uses TRBV7-2 with TRBJ2-5, with 10 bases aligning to TRBD1. J was trimmed by 5 bases and V by 3 bases; bases with no gene match: 0. The CDR3 sequence is 13 residues long. Germline V CDR1 and CDR2: SGHTA, FQGNSA. The CDR3 here is CASSLGQGETQYF. In nucleotides, the CDR3 is TGTGCCAGCAGCTTGGGACAGGGGGAGACCCAGTACTTC.

Regarding this clone: The DNA is left out, because the CDR3 cannot be placed on it with certainty; the CDR3 is given as TCRdb lists it. The J gene is TRBJ2-1, the V gene TRBV24-1; the table's D call TRBD2 went unverified against the DNA. CDR1 and CDR2 from the germline V gene are KGHDR and SFDVKD. Ends included, the CDR3 has 14 residues. The CDR3 sequence is CATSVPSLTNEQFF.

About this clone: The junction departs from germline at one end; a sequencing error may be responsible. The chain is built from TRBV18 and TRBJ1-4; no firm D call. The CDR3 totals 11 residues. CDR1 and CDR2 from the germline V gene are KGHSH and LQKENI. The CDR3 protein is CASSRNGKLFF. The CDR3 region has the DNA TGTGCCAGCTCCAGAAATGGAAAACTGTTTTTT.

The V and J genes are TRBV6-4 and TRBJ2-2, with 8 bases lining up with TRBD2. The J segment lost 4 bases and the V segment lost 0 bases, leaving 7 bases of the junction unmatched. This CDR3 region has 17 residues. The germline gives CDR1 MRHNA, CDR2 SNTAGT. This CDR3 reads CASSDSSAGGGTGELFF. The CDR3 coding sequence is TGTGCCAGCAGTGACTCGAGTGCGGGAGGCGGCACCGGGGAGCTGTTTTTT.

V is TRBV10-3 and J is TRBJ1-6, with D maybe TRBD1 (5 bases). CDR1 and CDR2 from the germline V gene are ENHRY and SYGVKD. V lost 8 bases and J 10 bases, leaving 18 bases between the germline ends. The CDR3 is 14 amino acids. Here the CDR3 reads CAIGGGVLGSPLHF. DNA for the CDR3: TGTGCCATCGGCGGGGGGGTATTAGGGTCACCCCTCCACTTT.

The V and J genes are TRBV7-2 and TRBJ2-6, with D unresolved. This CDR3 is built from 15 residues. Trimming pared 5 bases from V and 0 bases from J, leaving 8 bases between. CDR1 SGHTA and CDR2 FQGNSA come from the germline V gene. The CDR3 DNA reads as TGTGCCAGCAGCCAACAGAGCTCTGGGGCCAACGTCCTGACTTTC. Translating gives CASSQQSSGANVLTF.

The V call is TRBV5-1, the J call TRBJ2-2; TRBD2 agrees at 11 bases. V lost 6 bases and J lost 1; bases outside the gene matches: 8. Per the germline V gene, CDR1 is SGHRS and CDR2 is YFSETQ. CDR3 size: 17 residues. As DNA, the CDR3 is TGCGCCAGCAACCTCATGACTAGCGGGAAGAACACCGGGGAGCTGTTTTTT. This sequence encodes CASNLMTSGKNTGELFF.

As for this clone: One end of the junction varies from germline; a read error may be responsible. The chain combines TRBV20-1 with TRBJ2-1, with unresolved D. The CDR3 spans 9 residues. CDR1 and CDR2 from the germline V gene are DFQATT and SNEGSKA (reference sequence). Written as DNA, the CDR3 is TGCAGTGATTCCCCGGACGGGCTCTTC. Its translation: CSDSPDGLF.

The chain links TRBV6-5 to TRBJ1-5, with D unresolved. The CDR3 covers 13 residues. Looked up from germline, CDR1 is MNHEY and CDR2 is SVGAGI. V gave up 8 bases and J gave up 2 bases, with 10 bases separating them. CDR3 in DNA: TGTGCCAGCTGGGAGGGAGGCAATCAGCCCCAGCATTTT. As protein: CASWEGGNQPQHF.